This T cell receptor beta chain was obtained from a study of blood T cell repertoires in COVID-19. Whole-study context: The United States, Italy and Spain supplied acute and convalescent COVID-19 samples. T cells, B-cell-depleted T cells, or PBMCs provided the cDNA or gDNA that served as material.

This clone turned up a few times. This CDR3 is 14 amino acids long. V lost 6 bases to trimming and J lost 7 bases; unmatched junction nucleotides: 10. Germline V gene data show CDR1 as LGHDT and CDR2 as YNNKEL (reference sequence). How the authors handled the data: Estimated nucleated cell counts came from reference gene primer amplification. Some clones are missing from TCRdb's copy, which holds only in-frame ones; the method was immunoSEQ multiplex PCR. V and J calls and clone size are given by that table; D and trimming were obtained from the DNA. The repertoire holds some 78,000 clones, about 89% seen once, with more than 10% in the top ten.

What was sequenced was peripheral blood. The rearrangement joins TRBV3-1 (or the pseudogene TRBV3-2) to TRBJ1-2, with 8 bases that match TRBD1. The receptor was derived from a man between 65 and 80 years old with active or convalescent COVID-19. CDR3 residues: CASRKAGGVSGYTF. The CDR3 DNA follows: TGTGCCAGCAGGAAGGCAGGGGGCGTGAGTGGCTACACCTTC.